The 24 T cell receptor beta chains below were found in one sample sequenced in a study of regulatory T cells in long-lasting Graves disease. Time point here: newly diagnosed GD, antithyroid drugs for less than 3 months. TCR sequences were obtained from RNA taken from PBMCs. Construction of TCR beta libraries relied on iRepertoire HTBI primers and on Arm-PCR targeting CDR3 regions. TCRdb re-analysed the multiplex PCR reads in MiXCR, keeping a single row per CDR3 protein. Among 400,000 to 550,000 distinct CDR3 sequences listed, roughly 15% were seen once. The same data also contributed to another study, on T cells in Graves' hyperthyroidism and ophthalmopathy.

Source: peripheral blood mononuclear cells (PBMCs), taken at new diagnosis, from a patient treated with antithyroid drugs. Receptors were obtained from a woman in her 30s with Graves disease.

This clonotype has more than one count but fewer than ten. The gene calls are TRBV7-8 and TRBJ1-5, with a possible D match to TRBD1 (5 bases). Germline CDR1 is SGHVS and CDR2 is FQNEAQ. The CDR3 runs 17 residues. V lost 5 bases to trimming and J lost 5 bases, with 22 bases between them. CDR3 DNA: TGTGCCAGCAGCAGGGGACGGTACATCCAGAGCTATCAGCCCCAGCATTTT. Protein product: CASSRGRYIQSYQPQHF.

The table lists this clonotype with a few counts. The chain has TRBV20-1 and TRBJ2-7; TRBD2 might be the D (6 bases). V was shortened by 6 bases and J by 9 bases, with 30 bases between the two germline ends. This CDR3 is built from 16 residues. Germline CDR1 and CDR2: DFQATT and SNEGSKA (reference sequence). The CDR3 DNA reads TGCAGTGCAACCCCCCAGGCGGGGAGGACCTCTACGAGGCAGTACTTC. Amino acids: CSATPQAGRTSTRQYF.

This clonotype occurred many times. The rearrangement joins TRBV7-3 to TRBJ2-3; TRBD2 is a possible D gene (6 bases). Germline loops: CDR1 SGHTA, CDR2 FQGTGA. The CDR3 has 14 amino acids. V dropped 7 bases and J dropped 4 bases, with 15 bases sitting between them. The DNA for the CDR3 is TGTGCCAGCAAAGACTCGGGAGCGTCAGATACGCAGTATTTT. Translating it yields CASKDSGASDTQYF.

This clonotype was observed at least ten times. The genes are TRBV18 and TRBJ2-2, with D hard to call. V lost 3 bases to trimming and J lost 0 bases, with 11 bases between them. The CDR3 is 16 residues long. CDR1 and CDR2 (germline): KGHSH, LQKENI. CDR3 residues: CASSPPRQANTGELFF. The CDR3 DNA reads as TGTGCCAGCTCACCCCCCCGGCAAGCGAACACCGGGGAGCTGTTTTTT.

This clonotype was seen many times. CDR3 protein: CSVEPGLSRNEQFF. As DNA, the CDR3 is TGCAGCGTTGAACCGGGACTAAGTAGAAATGAGCAGTTCTTC. The gene calls are TRBV29-1 and TRBJ2-1, with TRBD2 matching over 7 bases. Trimming at V came to 2 bases and at J to 7 bases, leaving 8 bases not matched to a gene. The CDR3 has 14 residues. CDR1 and CDR2 (germline): SQVTM, ANQGSEA.

At least ten counts were recorded for this clonotype. The V gene is TRBV7-8, the J gene TRBJ2-7; D might be TRBD1 (5 bases). Germline V gene sequence: CDR1 SGHVS, CDR2 FQNEAQ. The ends were cut back, 1 base at V and 0 bases at J, with 7 bases in the middle. The CDR3 has 14 amino acids. The CDR3 DNA follows: TGTGCCAGCAGCTTAGACCAGGGCTCCTACGAGCAGTACTTC. Protein: CASSLDQGSYEQYF. Combining the CDR3 with reference TRBV7-8 and TRBJ2-7 gives the whole variable domain GAGVSQSPRYKVAKRGQDVALRCDPISGHVSLFWYQQALGQGPEFLTYFQNEAQLDKSGLPSDRFFAERPEGSVSTLKIQRTQQEDSAVYLCASSLDQGSYEQYFGPGTRLTVT.

Remarks on this clonotype: This clone may be a read error of a much larger clone one base away. V usage is TRBV2 and J usage is TRBJ2-1, with no clear D. The germline gives CDR1 SNHLY, CDR2 FYNNEI. CDR3 length equals 15 residues. V was trimmed by 8 bases and J by 0 bases, leaving 14 bases between them. CDR3 amino acids: CASAQGSSSYNEQFF. The CDR3 DNA reads as TGTGCCAGCGCCCAAGGCAGCAGCTCCTACAATGAGCAGTTCTTC. Supplemented by reference TRBV2 and TRBJ2-1, the full variable domain reads EPEVTQTPSHQVTQMGQEVILRCVPISNHLYFYWYRQILGQKVEFLVSFYNNEISEKSEIFDDQFSVERPDGSNFTLKIRSTKLEDSAMYFCASAQGSSSYNEQFFGPGTRLTVL.

This clonotype was observed at least ten times. The J gene is TRBJ1-2, the V gene TRBV11-2; maybe TRBD1 (5 bases). The CDR3 is 14 residues long. The germline V and J ends were trimmed by 0 bases and 8 bases, with 13 bases remaining between them. Germline CDR1 and CDR2: SGHAT and FQNNGV. The CDR3 protein is CASSLDLGTSGYTF. The CDR3, as DNA: TGTGCCAGCAGCTTAGATCTAGGGACTTCGGGCTACACCTTC.

This clonotype came up a few times. This chain uses TRBV11-2 with TRBJ1-3, with D unresolved. V lost 5 bases to trimming and J lost 16 bases, with 18 bases between them. This CDR3 comprises 12 residues. CDR1 SGHAT and CDR2 FQNNGV come from the germline V gene. The CDR3 nucleotides are TGTGCCAGCAGCCAAGACATTAGGACGCCCTATTTT. This translates into CASSQDIRTPYF.

A word on this clonotype: This may arise from a read error, as a much more abundant clone is one base away. This chain connects TRBV7-2 to TRBJ2-1, with D uncertain. Germline values: CDR1 SGHTA, CDR2 FQGNSA. The CDR3 totals 12 residues. This CDR3 reads CASSSTLHERFF. CDR3 DNA: TGTGCCAGCAGCTCGACTCTCCATGAGCGGTTCTTC.

Notes on this clonotype: At one of its ends the junction is not consistent with the germline gene, which may arise from a read error. This rearrangement joins TRBV15 to TRBJ2-7, with 10 bases aligning to TRBD1. The CDR3 is 14 residues long. Germline V gene data show CDR1 as LNHNV and CDR2 as YYDKDF (reference sequence). In DNA form, the CDR3 reads TGTGCCACAAGCAGGACAGGGGGAAATCGGGAGCAGTACTTC. As protein: CATSRTGGNREQYF.

Note on this clonotype: This may be a read error: a much more frequent sequence differs by one nucleotide. V is TRBV7-8 and J is TRBJ2-7; TRBD1 matches at 9 bases. Per germline, CDR1 SGHVS and CDR2 FQNEAQ. This CDR3 has 13 amino acids. The CDR3 DNA is TGTGCCAGCACCCCACAGGGGGCCTACGAGCAGCACTTC. Translation gives CASTPQGAYEQHF.

In regard to this clonotype: A junction boundary mismatches the germline segment, possibly from a read error. V and J are TRBV27 and TRBJ2-4; TRBD1 aligns across 8 bases. CDR1 is MNHEY and CDR2 is SMNVEV in the germline V gene (reference sequence). The CDR3 is 13 residues long. CDR3 nucleotide sequence: TGTGCCAGCAGCCTGACGCGGACAGGGCTTAGTCACTTC. It translates to CASSLTRTGLSHF.

As to this clonotype: A read error may explain this, as a much larger clone is one base away. The chain combines TRBV6-7 with TRBJ2-7, with 13 bases aligning to TRBD2. TRBV6-7 is an ORF, and what it does is uncertain. The CDR3 loop spans 16 amino acids. CDR3 coding DNA: TGTGCCAGCCGTTACGGGACTAGCGGGGAGGGGTACGAGCAGTACTTC. Amino acid sequence: CASRYGTSGEGYEQYF.

This sequence joins TRBV20-1 and TRBJ2-7; the D gene is possibly TRBD2 (6 bases). This CDR3 contains 15 residues. Trimming shortened V by 0 bases and J by 3 bases, and 15 bases separated the two germline ends. Per germline, CDR1 DFQATT and CDR2 SNEGSKA (reference sequence). The CDR3 sequence is CSARDSASVFYEQYF. The CDR3 bases are TGCAGTGCTAGAGATTCAGCTAGCGTCTTCTACGAGCAGTACTTC.

For this clonotype: This likely stems from a read error, as it lies one base from a far larger clone. The chain's CDR3 is CTSSLAGLAGGEKRETQYF. CDR3 DNA: TGTACCAGCAGCTTAGCGGGACTAGCGGGTGGAGAAAAGCGAGAGACCCAGTACTTC. V gene TRBV7-2 combines with J gene TRBJ2-1; 12 bases agree with TRBD2. Near its end, the DNA agrees better with TRBJ2-5, so the J call may be wrong. The germline V gene encodes CDR1 SGHTA and CDR2 FQGNSA. This CDR3 has 19 residues.

There are many counts of this clonotype. This chain links TRBV12-3 or TRBV12-4 with TRBJ2-1, with a possible D match to TRBD2 (6 bases). V was shortened by 7 bases and J by 2 bases, with 15 bases between the two germline ends. The CDR3 has 15 amino acids. CDR3 sequence reads: CASKLSGRTYNEQFF. The CDR3 coding sequence is TGTGCCAGCAAACTAAGCGGGCGGACCTACAATGAGCAGTTCTTC.

This clonotype appeared many times. The chain combines TRBV12-3 or TRBV12-4 with TRBJ2-1; D is ambiguous. Trimming stripped 6 bases from V and 0 bases from J, with 12 bases between. This CDR3 is 15 amino acids long. The CDR3 sequence is CASRPWPSSYNEQFF. In nucleotides, the CDR3 is TGTGCCAGCAGACCCTGGCCCAGCTCCTACAATGAGCAGTTCTTC.

This sequence joins TRBV6-1 and TRBJ1-1; D gene ambiguous. V gave up 8 bases and J gave up 1 base, with 11 bases separating them. The CDR3 loop spans 13 amino acids. Germline V gives CDR1 MNHNS, CDR2 SASEGT. The CDR3: CASGPIPNTEAFF. The CDR3 DNA sequence: TGTGCCAGCGGTCCTATCCCGAACACTGAAGCTTTCTTT.

This clonotype was seen more than once but under ten times. The chain joins TRBV19 to TRBJ2-1; TRBD1 agrees at 10 bases. CDR1 is LNHDA, CDR2 SQIVND, per germline (reference sequence). V lost 5 bases and J lost 4; bases outside the gene matches: 11. This CDR3 comprises 17 residues. This chain's CDR3 is CASSSIRGDRGYNEQFF. Written as DNA, the CDR3 is TGTGCCAGTAGTTCTATAAGGGGGGACAGGGGATACAATGAGCAGTTCTTC.

This clonotype occurred a few times. The chain is built from TRBV19 and TRBJ2-2, with D possibly being TRBD1 or TRBD2 (5 bases each). CDR1 and CDR2 (germline): LNHDA, SQIVND (reference sequence). V lost 4 bases, J lost 5 bases, and 11 bases lay in between. There are 14 residues in the CDR3. For the CDR3, the DNA is TGTGCCAGTAGTACGGGACGAAGGACCGGGGAGCTGTTTTTT. Translating it yields CASSTGRRTGELFF. Drawing the rest from reference TRBV19 and TRBJ2-2, the complete variable domain is DGGITQSPKYLFRKEGQNVTLSCEQNLNHDAMYWYRQDPGQGLRLIYYSQIVNDFQKGDIAEGYSVSREKKESFPLTVTSAQKNPTAFYLCASSTGRRTGELFFGEGSRLTVL.

This clonotype was observed at least ten times. The chain joins TRBV10-2 to TRBJ2-3; the match to TRBD2 covers 10 bases. V was clipped by 4 bases and J by 0 bases; unmatched bases: 7. The germline V gene encodes CDR1 WSHSY and CDR2 SAAADI. This CDR3 contains 17 residues. The DNA for the CDR3 is TGCGCCAGCAGTGCGGTATCTAGCGGGGGTAGCACAGATACGCAGTATTTT. This sequence encodes CASSAVSSGGSTDTQYF.

As concerns this clonotype: Since a much larger clone is just one base distant, this may be a read error. The chain recombines TRBV7-2 with TRBJ2-7; D is unresolved. The CDR3 sequence is 15 residues long. From germline, CDR1 is SGHTA and CDR2 FQGNSA. Trimming cost V 1 base and J 7 bases, with 17 bases left between them. The DNA of the CDR3 is TGTGCCAGCAGCTTAGGTAGGGCAGATACCAATGAGCAGTACTTC. Encoded protein: CASSLGRADTNEQYF.

This clonotype was counted many times. J is TRBJ2-3 and V is TRBV11-2; D uncertain. The V end was cut by 8 bases, the J end by 4 bases, with 7 bases between. The germline CDR1 and CDR2 sequences are SGHAT and FQNNGV. This CDR3 spans 11 amino acids. The CDR3 DNA is TGTGCCAGCTCCACTTCAGATACGCAGTATTTT. As protein: CASSTSDTQYF. The entire variable domain, with the rest obtained from reference TRBV11-2 and TRBJ2-3, is as follows: EAGVAQSPRYKIIEKRQSVAFWCNPISGHATLYWYQQILGQGPKLLIQFQNNGVVDDSQLPKDRFSAERLKGVDSTLKIQPAKLEDSAVYLCASSTSDTQYFGPGTRLTVL.